The 15 T cell receptor beta chains listed next were all sequenced from one sample in a study of HIV-infected patients and healthy controls. Reverse transcription used 450 to 550 ng RNA and constant-region primers for alpha and beta. Separate chain-specific third strand synthesis with multiplexing indices produced the alpha and beta libraries. TCRdb reprocessed the 5' RACE reads with MiXCR, giving one entry per CDR3 protein. The data hold about 5,500 distinct CDR3 sequences, with under 9.5% observed a single time. All unsorted peripheral T cells were captured because whole blood was used without fractionation. The sequences come from blood, collected before antiretroviral therapy. The receptor source for this set is an adult with HIV infection.

The chain couples TRBV7-2 to TRBJ2-7; D assignment may be TRBD1 or TRBD2 (5 bases each). The V end lost 3 bases, the J end lost 9 bases, and 12 bases lay between the germline ends. CDR1 is SGHTA, CDR2 FQGNSA, per germline. CDR3 length equals 12 residues. In DNA, the CDR3 is TGTGCCAGCAGCTTTGGCACGGGACGGCAGTACTTC. Its protein is CASSFGTGRQYF.

This clonotype was seen at least ten times. J is TRBJ1-1 and V is TRBV5-1; D not resolved. Germline CDR1 is SGHRS and CDR2 is YFSETQ. Trimming cost V 5 bases and J 1 base, with 9 bases left between them. This CDR3 contains 13 residues. The CDR3 DNA reads TGCGCCAGCAGTCCGGCGGCGAACACTGAAGCTTTCTTT. Translation gives CASSPAANTEAFF.

This clonotype was counted at least ten times. This rearrangement joins TRBV7-8 to TRBJ2-2; D is perhaps TRBD2 (5 bases). V lost 5 bases and J 5 bases, leaving 21 bases between the germline ends. The CDR3 sequence is 17 residues long. Germline CDR1 reads SGHVS; CDR2 reads FQNEAQ. CDR3 nucleotides: TGTGCCAGCAGCCTAGTCCCGGGGTCTAGAAGTACCGGGGAGCTGTTTTTT. It encodes CASSLVPGSRSTGELFF.

This clonotype is classed as medium-sized. The chain couples TRBV5-1 to TRBJ2-6, with 8 positions matching TRBD2. In germline, CDR1 is SGHRS, CDR2 YFSETQ. The junction had 2 bases not matched to a gene; V was cut back by 0 bases and J by 0 bases. The CDR3 contains 17 residues. This CDR3 reads CASSLDLAGSGANVLTF. CDR3 DNA: TGCGCCAGCAGCTTGGACCTAGCGGGCTCTGGGGCCAACGTCCTGACTTTC.

This clonotype was found many times. The rearrangement uses TRBV12-5 and TRBJ2-3; 11 nucleotides agree with TRBD2. This CDR3 has 16 residues. The germline V gene has CDR1 LGHNT and CDR2 FRNRAP. V lost 0 bases and J lost 3; bases outside the gene matches: 2. The CDR3 here is CASGLVLAGATDTQYF. The CDR3 bases are TGTGCTAGTGGTTTGGTACTAGCGGGAGCTACAGATACGCAGTATTTT.

This clonotype has ten or more counts. V is TRBV7-8 and J is TRBJ2-1, with D tentatively TRBD1 or TRBD2 (5 bases each). The CDR3 extends over 17 amino acids. Germline V lookup: CDR1 SGHVS, CDR2 FQNEAQ. V was clipped by 6 bases and J by 6 bases, with 24 bases between them. CDR3 loop: CASRGDPSGSRPNEQFF. CDR3 bases: TGTGCCAGCAGGGGGGACCCCTCGGGTAGCAGACCCAATGAGCAGTTCTTC.

This clonotype is labeled as medium-sized. V is TRBV4-1 and J is TRBJ2-6, with a possible D match to TRBD2 (6 bases). Germline-derived CDR1 and CDR2 are MGHRA and YSYEKL. This CDR3 is 16 amino acids long. V shed 1 base and J shed 2 bases, with 9 bases lying between them. CDR3 sequence: CASSQGRGTGANVLTF. CDR3 nucleotide sequence: TGCGCCAGCAGCCAAGGTCGGGGGACTGGGGCCAACGTCCTGACTTTC.

By share of the sample, this clonotype is medium-sized (0.01 to 0.1%). The chain uses TRBV6-5 and TRBJ2-6; TRBD1 aligns across 9 bases. V was pared by 6 bases and J by 0 bases, with 6 bases of the junction left unmatched. The V gene's germline CDR1 is MNHEY and CDR2 SVGAGI. This CDR3 contains 17 residues. The CDR3 spells CASRNRGPSSGANVLTF. For the CDR3, the DNA is TGTGCCAGCAGGAACAGGGGGCCAAGCTCTGGGGCCAACGTCCTGACTTTC.

This clonotype turned up a few times. The rearrangement uses TRBV25-1 and TRBJ2-5; the D gene could be TRBD1 or TRBD2 (5 bases each). V was pared by 3 bases and J by 3 bases, with 11 bases between. Germline CDR1 reads MGHDK; CDR2 reads SYGVNS. The length of the CDR3 is 14 residues. The CDR3 DNA reads TGTGCCAGCAGTGAGTGGGGGACGGAAGAGACCCAGTACTTC. The encoded protein is CASSEWGTEETQYF.

By sample share, this clonotype is medium-sized. The chain carries TRBV6-2 or TRBV6-3 and TRBJ2-5; D gene ambiguous. This CDR3 contains 12 residues. Trimming took 2 bases from V and 5 from J, leaving 6 bases between them. CDR1 and CDR2 (germline): MNHEY, SVGEGT. In DNA, the CDR3 is TGTGCCAGCAGTTACGTTTCCGAGACCCAGTACTTC. This encodes CASSYVSETQYF.

The rearrangement joins TRBV24-1 to TRBJ2-1; 7 nucleotides line up with TRBD1. Trimming took 2 bases from V and 9 from J; bases not matched to a gene: 6. In germline, CDR1 is KGHDR, CDR2 SFDVKD. CDR3 length equals 14 residues. CDR3: CATSDYDRAPEQFF. DNA of the CDR3: TGTGCCACCAGTGATTATGACAGGGCCCCTGAGCAGTTCTTC.

This clonotype came up many times. The chain employs TRBV7-3 and TRBJ2-1, with D unresolved. V lost 6 bases and J lost 9, with 15 bases in between. Germline V gene sequence: CDR1 SGHTA, CDR2 FQGTGA. The CDR3 covers 13 residues. CDR3: CASSNQYTTEQFF. The CDR3 DNA sequence: TGTGCCAGCAGTAATCAATATACAACTGAGCAGTTCTTC. The full variable domain, with the rest looked up from reference TRBV7-3 and TRBJ2-1, is GAGVSQTPSNKVTEKGKYVELRCDPISGHTALYWYRQSLGQGPEFLIYFQGTGAADDSGLPNDRFFAVRPEGSVSTLKIQRTERGDSAVYLCASSNQYTTEQFFGPGTRLTVL.

Many counts were recorded for this clonotype. The J gene is TRBJ2-2, the V gene TRBV7-9; TRBD1 might be the D (6 bases). The ends were cut back, 4 bases at V and 5 bases at J, with 11 bases in the middle. Germline V gene lookup returns CDR1 SEHNR and CDR2 FQNEAQ (reference sequence). The CDR3 is 14 residues long. The CDR3 loop is CASSSDRRTGELFF. As DNA, the CDR3 is TGTGCCAGCAGCTCAGACAGGAGGACCGGGGAGCTGTTTTTT.

The table lists this clonotype with many counts. This sequence joins TRBV5-8 and TRBJ2-5; D remains unclear. From germline, CDR1 is SGHTS and CDR2 YDEGEE. V lost 4 bases and J 5 bases, leaving 12 bases between the germline ends. The CDR3 is 13 amino acids. This CDR3 reads CASSLPPTETQYF. CDR3 nucleotides: TGTGCCAGCAGCCTCCCACCCACGGAGACCCAGTACTTC.

By its share, this clonotype is medium-sized. This chain links TRBV13 with TRBJ2-6, with D possibly TRBD1 on 5 matching bases. The CDR3 is 16 amino acids. CDR1 is PRHDT, CDR2 FYEKMQ, per germline (reference sequence). V was cut by 5 bases and J by 0 bases, with 11 bases left in between. Here the CDR3 DNA reads TGTGCCAGCAGCATTGACAGACGCTCTGGGGCCAACGTCCTGACTTTC. Its translation is CASSIDRRSGANVLTF.